This TCR beta chain was documented in a study of T cell changes during pregnancy in multiple sclerosis. Losses at the gene ends were 0 bases for V and 4 bases for J; bases not matched to a gene: 13. From germline, CDR1 is LNHNV and CDR2 YYDKDF (reference sequence). CDR3 length: 19 amino acids. The protocol was immunoSEQ multiplex PCR, while the TCRdb copy is restricted to in-frame clones and leaves out a portion. The sample records roughly 110,000 clones, 92% being singletons. V is TRBV15 and J is TRBJ1-5, with TRBD1 matching 9 bases. This TCR came from a female donor in good health, enrolled as a control in a pregnancy study. The specimen was peripheral blood, collected in the third trimester of pregnancy. The CDR3 DNA is TGTGCCACCAGCAGAGACGGGACAGGGCATCGAAGCGTAAATCAGCCCCAGCATTTT. This sequence encodes CATSRDGTGHRSVNQPQHF. The complete variable domain, with remaining parts taken from reference TRBV15 and TRBJ1-5, reads DAMVIQNPRYQVTQFGKPVTLSCSQTLNHNVMYWYQQKSSQAPKLLFHYYDKDFNNEADTPDNFQSRRPNTSFCFLDIRSPGLGDTAMYLCATSRDGTGHRSVNQPQHFGDGTRLSIL.